The entry that follows covers one TCR beta chain sequence. Its antigen is not yet known. Base qualities are not at hand, and no much larger clone is one base apart. Donors were healthy HIV-negative adults with no recently reported acute infections or vaccinations. Every donor was a Caucasian adult living in Nashville, Tennessee, USA. CD4+ T cells were enriched by magnetic negative selection, after which naive cells were positively selected on CD45RA and the negative fraction was taken as the memory subset. After blood collection by leukapheresis, PBMCs were isolated using Ficoll-Histopaque density gradient centrifugation and then cryopreserved in the vapor phase of liquid nitrogen. Purity and quantity of every magnetically sorted T cell population were checked by analytical flow cytometry. Each sorted fraction had its genomic DNA isolated and then quantified by UV absorbance on a Nanodrop 2000c. This sample is drawn from a study of shared clonotypes between healthy human individuals (dated by TCRdb to the early 2020s). About the study as a whole: A couple of women and three men aged 18 to 49 years were included in the cohort. Libraries were prepared and TCR repertoires were sequenced by different laboratories using diverse techniques, in order to increase sequencing depth and limit assay-specific biases. To estimate repertoire size and how much clonotypes are shared between individuals, the study performed deep sequencing of blood TCR repertoires from five healthy adults. For each donor, three plates each were used for CD4 naive and CD4 memory, two plates were used for CD8 naive, and one plate was used for CD8 memory. Between about 0.85 and 9.5 billion PBMCs per donor were obtained by leukapheresis. The research as a whole found: Compared with non-shared clonotypes, clonotypes shared by all four sorted-subset donors had higher generation probabilities. The genetic and exposure-history diversity represented was limited by the small number of donors. Naive subsets generally had larger estimated clonotype richness than memory subsets did. Based on pairwise subsampling, the degree of clonotype sharing among donors was expected to be affected by sequencing depth. Sampling was restricted to blood, and TCR repertoires in tissue are likely to differ from TCR repertoires in blood. Roughly 5% of naive CD4, roughly 3.6% of naive CD8, about 2.4% of memory CD4, and around 0.4% of memory CD8 clonotypes were shared across several donors. Rarefaction of sorted-subset datasets indicated incomplete sequencing despite the large sequencing depth.

As encoded in the germline V gene, CDR1 is LGHNT while CDR2 is FRNRAP. Counted from cysteine to phenylalanine, this CDR3 has 15 amino acids. The CDR3 DNA has 45 bases and is translated from base 1. From V the trimming removes 5 bases and from J it removes 15 bases, while the gene matches leave 15 bases of the junction unaccounted for. Using the deep immunoSEQ assay, TCR CDR3 regions were amplified from genomic DNA by multiplex PCR. For each cell subset, the extracted genomic DNA was distributed evenly across all wells of several immunoSEQ 96-well plates, and each plate served as one replicate. Each replicate PCR for sorted subsets received approximately 200 ng genomic DNA, equal to about 30,000 T cell genomes. Purified libraries were quantified with a Qubit 3.0 fluorometer, sized on a Bioanalyzer 2100, and re-quantified with the KAPA Library Quantification kit. Every immunoSEQ 96-well plate was sequenced on a separate single-read 150-cycle Illumina NextSeq 550 flow cell. Per the original workflow: Because only junctional sequences without quality scores were contained in the immunoSEQ output, filtering matching that applied to full-length reads could not be performed. Sequences were annotated with PyIR, a Python wrapper for IgBLAST v1.9, using IMGT germline references to assign V/J genes and CDR3. Reads were removed for weak V/J assignments (E-value above 1e-6), missing CDR3, stop codons, out-of-frame junctions, or ambiguous translated residues. A V3J clonotype was defined by an identical inferred V gene, J gene, and CDR3 amino acid sequence. To compute the percentage overlap between repertoires, the number of shared unique clonotypes was divided by the size of the smaller repertoire. Three approaches were used to assess repertoire richness: RTK rarefaction, the Chao1 estimator, and Recon v2.1 estimates of unobserved clonotypes. OLGA was used to compute generation probabilities for all TCRbeta clonotypes that the gDNA method yielded from a few donors. The table comes from immuneACCESS by way of TCRdb, which keeps in-frame sequences with V and J called. Part of the clones is missing from these tables; in studies checked, under half for an unresolved V gene and the rest for unknown reasons. V and J calls and clone size are those listed in that table; D and trimming were worked out from the DNA. Across this sample there are about 2.3 million clones, with 85% to 95% seen only once. The leading ten clones occupy around 0.4% of the sample.

Input material: naive CD4+ T cells from PBMCs. In the paper's terms, the cell subset or site label means: CD45RA+ positively selected. The receptor's source is a man aged 18 to 35 in good health. Some clones in this sample may be carry-over from other donors' samples. The chain couples TRBV12-5 to TRBJ2-1, with 11 bases matching TRBD2. The CDR3 reads as follows: CASGPNLAGGNEGFF. The nucleotide sequence is TGTGCTAGTGGTCCGAACCTAGCGGGAGGCAATGAGGGGTTCTTC. Full variable domain (CDR3 extended with the reference TRBV12-5 and TRBJ2-1 proteins): DARVTQTPRHKVTEMGQEVTMRCQPILGHNTVFWYRQTMMQGLELLAYFRNRAPLDDSGMPKDRFSAEMPDATLATLKIQPSEPRDSAVYFCASGPNLAGGNEGFFGPGTRLTVL.